The source of this TCR beta chain is a study of breast tumors, draining lymph nodes, adjacent tissues. V was trimmed by 6 bases and J by 8 bases, leaving 23 bases between them. The CDR3 has 16 residues. CDR1 SGHTA and CDR2 FQGNSA come from the germline V gene. This clonotype appeared many times. Axillary draining lymph nodes of breast cancer patients supplied the node samples. TCRdb passed the multiplex PCR reads through MiXCR, listing each CDR3 protein once. The sample consists of some 100,000 distinct CDR3 sequences, around 20% of them appearing once. Sequenced sample: axillary lymph node tissue. This TCR was sampled from a female donor with breast cancer. Some clones in this sample may be carry-over from other donors' samples. The chain uses TRBV7-2 and TRBJ2-1, with a weak D call TRBD1 (5 bases). CDR3 region: CASRDNRFVGVDEQFF. The CDR3 DNA follows: TGTGCCAGCAGAGATAACAGGTTCGTGGGTGTGGATGAGCAGTTCTTC.